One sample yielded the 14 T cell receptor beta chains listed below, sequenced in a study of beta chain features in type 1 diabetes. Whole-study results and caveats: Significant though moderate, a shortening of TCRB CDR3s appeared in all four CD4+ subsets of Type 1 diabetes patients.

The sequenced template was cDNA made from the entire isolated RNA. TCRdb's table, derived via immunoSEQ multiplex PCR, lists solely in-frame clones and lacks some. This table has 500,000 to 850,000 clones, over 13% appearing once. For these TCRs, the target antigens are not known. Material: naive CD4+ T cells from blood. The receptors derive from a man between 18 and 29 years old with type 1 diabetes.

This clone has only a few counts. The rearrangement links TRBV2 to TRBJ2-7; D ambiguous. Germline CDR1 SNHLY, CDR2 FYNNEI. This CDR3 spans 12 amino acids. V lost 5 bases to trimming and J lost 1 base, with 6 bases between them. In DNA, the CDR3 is TGTGCCAGCAGTCGGCCATCCTACGAGCAGTACTTC. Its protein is CASSRPSYEQYF.

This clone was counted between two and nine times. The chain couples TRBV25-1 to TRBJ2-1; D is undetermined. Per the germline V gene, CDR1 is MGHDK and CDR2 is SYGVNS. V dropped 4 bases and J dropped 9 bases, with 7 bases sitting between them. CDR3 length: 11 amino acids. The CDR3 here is CASSGHLEQFF. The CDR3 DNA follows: TGTGCCAGCAGTGGTCACCTTGAGCAGTTCTTC.

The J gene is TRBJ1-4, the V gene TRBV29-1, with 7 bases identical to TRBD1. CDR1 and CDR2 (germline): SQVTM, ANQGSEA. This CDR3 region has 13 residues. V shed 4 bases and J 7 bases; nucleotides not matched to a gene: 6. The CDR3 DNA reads TGCAGCGTTGTACGACAGGGAGGTGAAAAACTGTTTTTT. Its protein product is CSVVRQGGEKLFF. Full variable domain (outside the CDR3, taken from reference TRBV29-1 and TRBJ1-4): SAVISQKPSRDICQRGTSLTIQCQVDSQVTMMFWYRQQPGQSLTLIATANQGSEATYESGFVIDKFPISRPNLTFSTLTVSNMSPEDSSIYLCSVVRQGGEKLFFGSGTQLSVL.

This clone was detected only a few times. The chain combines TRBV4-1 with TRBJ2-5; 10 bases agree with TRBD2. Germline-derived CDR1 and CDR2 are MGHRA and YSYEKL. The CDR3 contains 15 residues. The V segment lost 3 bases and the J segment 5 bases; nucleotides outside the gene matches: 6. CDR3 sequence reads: CASSHPLAGVETQYF. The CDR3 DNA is TGCGCCAGCAGCCACCCTCTAGCGGGAGTGGAGACCCAGTACTTC.

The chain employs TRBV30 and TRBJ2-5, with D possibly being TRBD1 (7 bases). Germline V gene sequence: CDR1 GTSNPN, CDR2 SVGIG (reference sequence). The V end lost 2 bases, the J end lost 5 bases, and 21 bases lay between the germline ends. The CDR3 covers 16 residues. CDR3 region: CAWSRGVGGGGETQYF. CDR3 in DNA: TGTGCCTGGAGTCGAGGGGTCGGAGGGGGCGGCGAGACCCAGTACTTC.

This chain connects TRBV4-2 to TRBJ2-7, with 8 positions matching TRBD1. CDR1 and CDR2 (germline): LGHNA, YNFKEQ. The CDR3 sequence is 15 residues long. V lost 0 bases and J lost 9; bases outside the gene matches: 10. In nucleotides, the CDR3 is TGTGCCAGCAGCCAAGATCACGGCAGGGGGCATGCGCAGTACTTC. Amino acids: CASSQDHGRGHAQYF.

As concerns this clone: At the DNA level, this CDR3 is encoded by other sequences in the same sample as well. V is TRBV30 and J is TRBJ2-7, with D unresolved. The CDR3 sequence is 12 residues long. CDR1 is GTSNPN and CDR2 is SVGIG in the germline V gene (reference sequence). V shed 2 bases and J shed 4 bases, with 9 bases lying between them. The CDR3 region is CAWSRTGYEQYF. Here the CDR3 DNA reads TGTGCCTGGAGTCGGACGGGTTACGAGCAGTACTTC.

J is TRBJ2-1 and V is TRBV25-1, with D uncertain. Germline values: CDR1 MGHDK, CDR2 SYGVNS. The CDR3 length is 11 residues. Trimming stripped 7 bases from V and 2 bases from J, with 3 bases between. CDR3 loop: CASTAYNEQFF. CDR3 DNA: TGTGCCAGCACTGCCTACAATGAGCAGTTCTTC.

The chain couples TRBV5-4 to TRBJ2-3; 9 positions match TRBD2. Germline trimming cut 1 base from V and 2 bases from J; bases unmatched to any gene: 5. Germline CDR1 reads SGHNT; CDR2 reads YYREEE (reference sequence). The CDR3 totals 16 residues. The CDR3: CASSLRLAGDTDTQYF. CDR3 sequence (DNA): TGTGCCAGCAGCTTGCGGTTAGCGGGGGACACAGATACGCAGTATTTT.

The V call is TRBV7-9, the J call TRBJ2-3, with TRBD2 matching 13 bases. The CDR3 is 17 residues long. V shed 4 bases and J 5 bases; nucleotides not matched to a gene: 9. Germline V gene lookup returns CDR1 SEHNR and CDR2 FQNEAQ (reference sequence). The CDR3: CASSSRTSGGLGDTQYF. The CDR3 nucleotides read TGTGCCAGCAGCTCACGGACTAGCGGGGGACTCGGAGATACGCAGTATTTT. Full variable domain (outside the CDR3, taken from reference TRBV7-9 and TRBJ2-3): DTGVSQNPRHKITKRGQNVTFRCDPISEHNRLYWYRQTLGQGPEFLTYFQNEAQLEKSRLLSDRFSAERPKGSFSTLEIQRTEQGDSAMYLCASSSRTSGGLGDTQYFGPGTRLTVL.

The CDR3 DNA reads as TGTGCCTGGAGAGAAGCGGGAGCTACAGATACGCAGTATTTT. Its protein product is CAWREAGATDTQYF. This chain connects TRBV30 to TRBJ2-3, with 8 bases aligning to TRBD2. The germline gives CDR1 GTSNPN, CDR2 SVGIG (reference sequence). The CDR3 has 14 residues. After removal of 3 bases from V and 3 bases from J, the junction contained 5 bases not matched to a gene. Supplemented by reference TRBV30 and TRBJ2-3, the full variable domain reads SQTIHQWPATLVQPVGSPLSLECTVEGTSNPNLYWYRQAAGRGLQLLFYSVGIGQISSEVPQNLSASRPQDRQFILSSKKLLLSDSGFYLCAWREAGATDTQYFGPGTRLTVL.

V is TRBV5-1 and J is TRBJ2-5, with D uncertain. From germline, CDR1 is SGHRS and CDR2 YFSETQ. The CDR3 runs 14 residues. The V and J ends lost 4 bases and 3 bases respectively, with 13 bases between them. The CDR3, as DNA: TGCGCCAGCAGCGGGAAGGTAGCAGAAGAGACCCAGTACTTC. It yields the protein CASSGKVAEETQYF. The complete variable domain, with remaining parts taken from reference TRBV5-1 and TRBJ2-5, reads KAGVTQTPRYLIKTRGQQVTLSCSPISGHRSVSWYQQTPGQGLQFLFEYFSETQRNKGNFPGRFSGRQFSNSRSEMNVSTLELGDSALYLCASSGKVAEETQYFGPGTRLLVL.

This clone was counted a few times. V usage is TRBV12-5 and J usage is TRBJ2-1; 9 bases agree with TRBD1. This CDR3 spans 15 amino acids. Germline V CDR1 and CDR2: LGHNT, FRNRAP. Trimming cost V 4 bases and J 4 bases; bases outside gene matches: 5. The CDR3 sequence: CASGSGQGTYNEQFF. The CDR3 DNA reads TGTGCTAGTGGTTCCGGACAGGGGACATACAATGAGCAGTTCTTC.

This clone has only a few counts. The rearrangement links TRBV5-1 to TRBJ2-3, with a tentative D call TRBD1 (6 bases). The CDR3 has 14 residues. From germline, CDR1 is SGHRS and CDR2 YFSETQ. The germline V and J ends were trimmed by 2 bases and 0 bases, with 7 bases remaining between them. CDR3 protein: CASSFQGSTDTQYF. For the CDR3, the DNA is TGCGCCAGCAGCTTTCAGGGGAGCACAGATACGCAGTATTTT. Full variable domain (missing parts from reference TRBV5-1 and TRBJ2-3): KAGVTQTPRYLIKTRGQQVTLSCSPISGHRSVSWYQQTPGQGLQFLFEYFSETQRNKGNFPGRFSGRQFSNSRSEMNVSTLELGDSALYLCASSFQGSTDTQYFGPGTRLTVL.